These 17 T cell receptor beta chains were sequenced from one sample in a study of neurological immune-mediated disorders. Using its own MiXCR run on the 5' RACE reads, TCRdb lists one record per CDR3 protein. The repertoire includes tens of thousands of distinct CDR3 sequences, about 5.2% of them detected once, and about 5% sits in the top ten. Sequencing input: PBMCs. Every receptor here comes from a human donor with multiple sclerosis. The donor label of this sample is uncertain.

This clonotype occurred many times. The chain links TRBV20-1 to TRBJ2-3; 9 bases are a match to TRBD2. The V segment lost 3 bases and the J segment 2 bases; nucleotides outside the gene matches: 6. CDR1 is DFQATT and CDR2 is SNEGSKA in the germline V gene (reference sequence). The CDR3 loop spans 15 amino acids. The CDR3 loop reads CSASKSGGNTDTQYF. In nucleotides, the CDR3 is TGCAGTGCTAGCAAAAGCGGGGGGAACACAGATACGCAGTATTTT.

This clonotype was seen at least ten times. The chain combines TRBV20-1 with TRBJ2-1; 8 nucleotides match TRBD2. The germline gives CDR1 DFQATT, CDR2 SNEGSKA (reference sequence). The CDR3 length is 16 residues. V gave up 3 bases and J gave up 4 bases; unmatched junction bases: 11. The DNA for the CDR3 is TGCAGTGCTAGGAGGCGCGGGGGGAGTTCTTACAATGAGCAGTTCTTC. Translated, it gives CSARRRGGSSYNEQFF.

This clonotype has a count of ten or more. The chain has TRBV2 and TRBJ2-1; no reliable D call. The germline V gene has CDR1 SNHLY and CDR2 FYNNEI. This CDR3 has 14 amino acids. Trimming cost V 5 bases and J 10 bases, with 18 bases left between them. CDR3 in amino acids: CASSPLQTLPEQFF. CDR3 sequence (DNA): TGTGCCAGCAGTCCTTTACAGACTCTACCAGAGCAGTTCTTC.

This clonotype has a count of ten or more. V is TRBV27 and J is TRBJ1-5, with 8 bases identical to TRBD1. The germline gives CDR1 MNHEY, CDR2 SMNVEV (reference sequence). The CDR3 is made up of 16 amino acids. Trimming at V came to 5 bases and at J to 2 bases, leaving 8 bases not matched to a gene. The CDR3 DNA follows: TGTGCCAGCAGTCCCTATCCGGACAGGGGCAATCAGCCCCAGCATTTT. Protein sequence: CASSPYPDRGNQPQHF.

This clonotype was observed at least ten times. This chain connects TRBV20-1 to TRBJ2-3; possibly TRBD2 for D (5 bases). V lost 7 bases to trimming and J lost 6 bases, with 20 bases between them. The CDR3 sequence is 14 residues long. Per the germline V gene, CDR1 is DFQATT and CDR2 is SNEGSKA (reference sequence). CDR3 amino acids: CSGAGGSILDTQYF. Here the CDR3 DNA reads TGCAGTGGAGCCGGAGGTAGTATTTTGGATACGCAGTATTTT.

This clonotype was recorded many times. The J gene is TRBJ2-5, the V gene TRBV4-1; 9 bases are shared with TRBD1. The J segment lost 5 bases and the V segment lost 0 bases, leaving 10 bases of the junction unmatched. The CDR3 length is 17 residues. The V gene's germline CDR1 is MGHRA and CDR2 YSYEKL. The CDR3 loop reads CASSQEGSGQGRETQYF. The CDR3 coding sequence is TGCGCCAGCAGCCAAGAGGGGTCCGGACAGGGGCGTGAGACCCAGTACTTC.

The J gene is TRBJ2-3, the V gene TRBV12-3 or TRBV12-4; no clear D gene. V lost 5 bases, J lost 3 bases, and 0 bases lay in between. The CDR3 length is 10 residues. CDR3 residues: CASSTDTQYF. CDR3 DNA: TGTGCCAGCAGTACAGATACGCAGTATTTT.

This clonotype has a count of ten or more. This rearrangement joins TRBV5-6 to TRBJ2-7, with TRBD2 matching 10 bases. Germline V lookup: CDR1 SGHDT, CDR2 YYEEEE. The junction had 6 bases not matched to a gene; V was cut back by 2 bases and J by 7 bases. This CDR3 is 14 amino acids long. The chain's CDR3 is CASSLSGGAREQYF. Written as DNA, the CDR3 is TGTGCCAGCAGCTTAAGCGGGGGGGCTAGGGAGCAGTACTTC.

The genes are TRBV5-4 and TRBJ2-7; TRBD2 is a possible D gene (6 bases). Germline V gene data show CDR1 as SGHNT and CDR2 as YYREEE (reference sequence). This CDR3 comprises 12 residues. The V and J ends lost 4 bases and 5 bases respectively, with 10 bases between them. CDR3 sequence (DNA): TGTGCCAGCAGCCCGGGACTCGACGAGCAGTACTTC. It translates to CASSPGLDEQYF.

This clonotype was seen many times. The chain couples TRBV7-9 to TRBJ1-2; no clear D. Germline CDR1 and CDR2: SEHNR and FQNEAQ (reference sequence). Trimming removed 5 bases from V and 2 bases from J, with 6 bases in between. The CDR3 sequence is 12 residues long. The chain's CDR3 is CASSLQNYGYTF. CDR3 nucleotides: TGTGCCAGCAGCCTCCAGAACTATGGCTACACCTTC.

This clonotype was seen many times. The CDR3 DNA is TGTGCCAGCAGCCAAGGGAGCTTGGTGCAGTACTTC. It codes for CASSQGSLVQYF. V gene TRBV3-1 combines with J gene TRBJ2-7, with unresolved D. V lost 1 base to trimming and J lost 9 bases, with 10 bases between them. The CDR3 totals 12 residues. Germline V gives CDR1 LGHDT, CDR2 YNNKEL (reference sequence).

The chain employs TRBV18 and TRBJ2-7; the match to TRBD2 covers 7 bases. This CDR3 contains 14 residues. Germline V CDR1 and CDR2: KGHSH, LQKENI. With 3 bases clipped from V and 2 bases from J, the junction kept 4 bases outside the gene matches. CDR3 sequence (DNA): TGTGCCAGCTCACCGGGAGGGGTACCCTACGAGCAGTACTTC. Protein: CASSPGGVPYEQYF.

This clonotype has a count of ten or more. The chain carries TRBV5-1 and TRBJ1-3; D gene ambiguous. This CDR3 is built from 15 residues. Looked up from germline, CDR1 is SGHRS and CDR2 is YFSETQ. Trimming took off 1 base at V and 0 bases at J, with 8 bases between the two ends. This CDR3 is CASSLRASSGNTIYF. The CDR3 bases are TGCGCCAGCAGCTTGCGGGCATCCTCTGGAAACACCATATATTTT.

The table lists this clonotype with many counts. The V and J genes are TRBV12-3 or TRBV12-4 and TRBJ2-1; TRBD2 aligns across 8 bases. The CDR3 consists of 14 residues. The V and J ends lost 5 bases and 6 bases, in that order; junction bases with no gene match: 6. The CDR3 sequence is CASSVLAAINEQFF. CDR3 nucleotides: TGTGCCAGCAGTGTACTAGCGGCGATCAATGAGCAGTTCTTC.

This clonotype was picked up many times. V usage is TRBV11-2 and J usage is TRBJ2-6; D is possibly TRBD1 or TRBD2 (5 bases each). CDR1 and CDR2 from the germline V gene are SGHAT and FQNNGV. CDR3 length equals 17 residues. The ends were cut back, 0 bases at V and 0 bases at J, with 9 bases in the middle. The CDR3 sequence is CASSLERGASGANVLTF. The CDR3, as DNA: TGTGCCAGCAGCTTAGAACGAGGGGCCTCTGGGGCCAACGTCCTGACTTTC. Full variable domain (rest looked up from reference TRBV11-2 and TRBJ2-6): EAGVAQSPRYKIIEKRQSVAFWCNPISGHATLYWYQQILGQGPKLLIQFQNNGVVDDSQLPKDRFSAERLKGVDSTLKIQPAKLEDSAVYLCASSLERGASGANVLTFGAGSRLTVL.

This clonotype appeared many times. The gene calls are TRBV14 and TRBJ2-7; possibly TRBD2 for D (6 bases). Trimming pared 5 bases from V and 0 bases from J, leaving 11 bases between. Germline V gene sequence: CDR1 SGHDN, CDR2 FVKESK. The CDR3 covers 14 residues. The CDR3 coding sequence is TGTGCCAGCAGCTTCGGAGGGCACTCCTACGAGCAGTACTTC. Translated, it gives CASSFGGHSYEQYF.

This clonotype was seen many times. This chain joins TRBV7-6 and TRBJ2-7; D tentatively fits TRBD1 or TRBD2 (5 bases each). V shed 5 bases and J shed 2 bases, with 13 bases lying between them. CDR1 and CDR2 (germline): SGHVS, FNYEAQ. The CDR3 totals 14 residues. Here the CDR3 DNA reads TGTGCCAGCAGCCCCGGGGCTGGAACCTACGAGCAGTACTTC. Its protein is CASSPGAGTYEQYF.